These 15 T cell receptor beta chains were sequenced from one sample in a study of CD8 T cells in ankylosing spondylitis. One entry per CDR3 protein results from TCRdb running MiXCR on the 5' RACE reads. Found here are under 200,000 distinct CDR3 sequences, just over 9.5% of them singletons; the top ten hold about 15%. Sequenced input: blood, either unsorted or a sorted T cell fraction (not recorded which). These receptors came from a female donor with ankylosing spondylitis or in good health (not recorded which).

This clonotype was detected only a few times. The V and J genes are TRBV12-3 or TRBV12-4 and TRBJ2-1; D possibly corresponds to TRBD2 (6 bases). V lost 5 bases to trimming and J lost 10 bases, with 12 bases between them. CDR3 length equals 12 residues. As DNA, the CDR3 is TGTGCCAGCAGTCCCAGCGGGTTCGAGCAGTTCTTC. This sequence encodes CASSPSGFEQFF.

This clonotype appeared a few times. The J gene is TRBJ1-2, the V gene TRBV6-6; no clear D gene. Germline CDR1 reads MNHNY; CDR2 reads SVGAGI (reference sequence). V was clipped by 8 bases and J by 8 bases, with 15 bases between them. This CDR3 is built from 12 residues. CDR3 sequence: CASLEPRVGYTF. CDR3 DNA: TGTGCCAGCTTGGAACCCCGGGTGGGCTACACCTTC.

The CDR3: CASSDRSDREGTQYF. CDR3 nucleotide sequence: TGTGCCAGCAGTGACAGGAGCGATAGGGAGGGGACCCAGTACTTC. The V call is TRBV25-1, the J call TRBJ2-5; 7 bases line up with TRBD2. The CDR3 loop spans 15 amino acids. V dropped 3 bases and J dropped 7; count of bases not matched to a gene: 11. The germline V gene encodes CDR1 MGHDK and CDR2 SYGVNS.

This clonotype came up a few times. J is TRBJ2-3 and V is TRBV24-1, with a weak D call TRBD2 (5 bases). Per the germline V gene, CDR1 is KGHDR and CDR2 is SFDVKD. The V end was cut by 3 bases, the J end by 2 bases, with 8 bases between. The CDR3 has 14 residues. The CDR3 loop is CATSDDDYTDTQYF. The CDR3 nucleotides are TGTGCCACCAGTGATGATGACTACACAGATACGCAGTATTTT.

The V and J genes are TRBV6-4 and TRBJ2-3; D call uncertain. The ends were cut back, 0 bases at V and 0 bases at J, with 10 bases in the middle. CDR1 and CDR2 from the germline V gene are MRHNA and SNTAGT. CDR3 length: 16 residues. CDR3 residues: CASSDSYTTSTDTQYF. CDR3 in DNA: TGTGCCAGCAGTGACTCATACACAACTAGCACAGATACGCAGTATTTT.

There are a few counts of this clonotype. The V call is TRBV6-1, the J call TRBJ2-7; TRBD2 might be the D (5 bases). Trimming cost V 7 bases and J 1 base, with 11 bases left between them. The germline CDR1 and CDR2 sequences are MNHNS and SASEGT. The CDR3 loop spans 13 amino acids. CDR3: CASTSDSSYEQYF. The CDR3, as DNA: TGTGCCAGCACCTCGGACTCTTCCTACGAGCAGTACTTC.

This clonotype was seen at least ten times. This chain links TRBV12-3 or TRBV12-4 with TRBJ2-2; D is unresolved. The V end lost 3 bases, the J end lost 0 bases, and 2 bases lay between the germline ends. The CDR3 totals 13 residues. The CDR3 loop is CASSLPNTGELFF. The CDR3 region has the DNA TGTGCCAGCAGTTTGCCGAACACCGGGGAGCTGTTTTTT.

The chain uses TRBV29-1 and TRBJ1-1, with 7 bases identical to TRBD1. The V segment lost 6 bases and the J segment 0 bases; nucleotides outside the gene matches: 7. Germline CDR1 SQVTM, CDR2 ANQGSEA. The CDR3 length is 14 residues. Here the CDR3 reads CSVAAGQMNTEAFF. In DNA, the CDR3 is TGCAGCGTGGCGGCGGGACAGATGAACACTGAAGCTTTCTTT.

V and J are TRBV10-3 and TRBJ2-7, with D possibly being TRBD1 or TRBD2 (5 bases each). The CDR3 extends over 19 amino acids. Germline CDR1 is ENHRY and CDR2 is SYGVKD. V was clipped by 6 bases and J by 7 bases, with 34 bases between them. CDR3 coding DNA: TGTGCCATCAGCGGAACACAAGGGACGTGGGCAGGGTCGTTAGGGGAGCAGTACTTC. Encoded protein: CAISGTQGTWAGSLGEQYF.

The chain couples TRBV20-1 to TRBJ2-1, with TRBD2 matching 10 bases. V was clipped by 7 bases and J by 4 bases; unmatched bases: 16. The CDR3 consists of 17 residues. In germline, CDR1 is DFQATT, CDR2 SNEGSKA (reference sequence). The CDR3 coding sequence is TGCAGTGAACGTGCTAGTGCTAGCGGGAGTCCGTACAATGAGCAGTTCTTC. Translation: CSERASASGSPYNEQFF.

The rearrangement links TRBV24-1 to TRBJ2-1; 11 bases line up with TRBD2. This CDR3 region has 13 residues. J was trimmed by 7 bases and V by 9 bases; bases with no gene match: 4. CDR1 is KGHDR, CDR2 SFDVKD, per germline. This CDR3 reads CATQPSGRNEQFF. CDR3 in DNA: TGTGCCACCCAGCCTAGCGGGAGGAATGAGCAGTTCTTC.

This clonotype was observed a few times. CDR3 residues: CASRRGVRSTDTQYF. In DNA, the CDR3 is TGTGCCAGCAGACGTGGCGTAAGGAGCACAGATACGCAGTATTTT. This chain links TRBV12-3 or TRBV12-4 with TRBJ2-3; no reliable D call. Trimming took 6 bases from V and 0 from J, leaving 13 bases between them. The CDR3 is 15 residues long.

This clonotype was seen ten or more times. CDR3 coding DNA: TGCGCCAGCAGCCAGGGGACAGCCACCTACGAGCAGTACTTC. As protein: CASSQGTATYEQYF. The chain is built from TRBV4-3 and TRBJ2-7, with 7 nucleotides matching TRBD1. CDR1 is LGHNA and CDR2 is YSLEER in the germline V gene. This CDR3 comprises 14 residues. V gave up 3 bases and J gave up 2 bases; unmatched junction bases: 4.

The chain uses TRBV7-6 and TRBJ2-1; D is unclear. Germline-derived CDR1 and CDR2 are SGHVS and FNYEAQ. V was shortened by 3 bases and J by 8 bases, with 17 bases between the two germline ends. The length of the CDR3 is 15 residues. The DNA of the CDR3 is TGTGCCAGCAGCTTCAGGAGCGACTCGAACGATGAGCAGTTCTTC. It encodes CASSFRSDSNDEQFF.

In this sample, this clonotype turned up a few times. V and J are TRBV11-2 and TRBJ2-1; no clear D. The germline gives CDR1 SGHAT, CDR2 FQNNGV. CDR3 length: 14 residues. V lost 3 bases to trimming and J lost 4 bases, with 10 bases between them. The CDR3 coding sequence is TGTGCCAGCAGCTTGGTGACTGGTTACAATGAGCAGTTCTTC. Protein product: CASSLVTGYNEQFF.